Below, 24 T cell receptor beta chains from the same sample are listed, as sequenced in a study of cytomegalovirus exposure and HLA in healthy donors. The PCR employed 60 Vbeta primers together with 13 Jbeta primers. Libraries were prepared by immunoSEQ multiplex PCR; TCRdb keeps only in-frame clonotypes and omits some of them. The sample has roughly 190,000 clones, around 75% seen once; the top ten hold about 2%. Input material: PBMCs. These receptors came from a young woman in good health and CMV-seronegative.

V gene TRBV14 combines with J gene TRBJ2-5; the match to TRBD1 covers 9 bases. The CDR3 loop spans 14 amino acids. In germline, CDR1 is SGHDN, CDR2 FVKESK. The V gene end was trimmed by 6 bases and the J gene end by 6 bases; junction bases not matched to a gene: 8. This chain's CDR3 is CASSPGQGRKTQYF. The CDR3 DNA follows: TGTGCCAGCAGTCCCGGACAGGGGCGCAAGACCCAGTACTTC.

V and J are TRBV27 and TRBJ2-3; no firm D call. Deletions cut 6 bases from V and 0 bases from J, with 16 bases between. The CDR3 consists of 16 residues. Per the germline V gene, CDR1 is MNHEY and CDR2 is SMNVEV (reference sequence). CDR3 nucleotide sequence: TGTGCCAGCAGACCGCTGCCGGGTACTAGCACAGATACGCAGTATTTT. It encodes CASRPLPGTSTDTQYF.

The chain carries TRBV7-3 and TRBJ2-2, with D hard to call. CDR1 is SGHTA, CDR2 FQGTGA, per germline. CDR3 length equals 14 residues. Trimming cost V 3 bases and J 1 base, with 6 bases left between them. CDR3 sequence (DNA): TGTGCCAGCAGCTTCAAGCGGAACACCGGGGAGCTGTTTTTT. Protein product: CASSFKRNTGELFF.

The gene calls are TRBV12-5 and TRBJ2-2; TRBD2 agrees at 7 bases. V lost 2 bases to trimming and J lost 4 bases; unmatched junction nucleotides: 7. This CDR3 is 16 amino acids long. Germline CDR1 is LGHNT and CDR2 is FRNRAP. CDR3 amino acids: CASGLRSGASTGELFF. The DNA for the CDR3 is TGTGCTAGTGGTTTGCGGAGCGGGGCGAGCACCGGGGAGCTGTTTTTT. Drawing the rest from reference TRBV12-5 and TRBJ2-2, the complete variable domain is DARVTQTPRHKVTEMGQEVTMRCQPILGHNTVFWYRQTMMQGLELLAYFRNRAPLDDSGMPKDRFSAEMPDATLATLKIQPSEPRDSAVYFCASGLRSGASTGELFFGEGSRLTVL.

This chain connects TRBV7-2 to TRBJ1-1; tentatively, D is TRBD1 (5 bases). CDR3 length: 15 residues. In germline, CDR1 is SGHTA, CDR2 FQGNSA. V was cut by 5 bases and J by 1 base, with 14 bases left in between. The DNA for the CDR3 is TGTGCCAGCAGCAAAAACACCCAGGGGAACACTGAAGCTTTCTTT. Its protein is CASSKNTQGNTEAFF.

Worth noting for this clone: Other DNA sequences in this sample translate to the same CDR3. The V and J genes are TRBV7-2 and TRBJ2-7; TRBD2 is a possible D gene (6 bases). The germline CDR1 and CDR2 sequences are SGHTA and FQGNSA. V was trimmed by 0 bases and J by 0 bases, leaving 6 bases between them. The CDR3 is 14 amino acids. CDR3 protein: CASSLASGSYEQYF. The CDR3 DNA follows: TGTGCCAGCAGCTTAGCTAGCGGCTCCTACGAGCAGTACTTC.

The V gene is TRBV4-2, the J gene TRBJ2-2; 7 nucleotides line up with TRBD1. V trimming: 0 bases; J trimming: 5 bases; junction bases outside the gene matches: 6. The CDR3 runs to 16 residues. Germline V gene data show CDR1 as LGHNA and CDR2 as YNFKEQ. The CDR3 loop reads CASSQDSAGGTGELFF. CDR3 nucleotide sequence: TGTGCCAGCAGCCAAGATAGCGCAGGGGGAACCGGGGAGCTGTTTTTT.

This clone was picked up one time. Compared with germline, one end of the junction differs, possibly owing to a read error. V gene TRBV13 combines with J gene TRBJ1-1; D is ambiguous. The CDR3 totals 14 residues. Germline lookup yields CDR1 PRHDT and CDR2 FYEKMQ (reference sequence). CDR3 amino acids: CASGFWGGRTEAFF. CDR3 coding DNA: TGTGCCAGCGGCTTCTGGGGAGGGAGAACTGAAGCTTTCTTT.

The chain carries TRBV6-5 and TRBJ2-3, with D perhaps matching TRBD2 (5 bases). Germline V CDR1 and CDR2: MNHEY, SVGAGI. The CDR3 runs 13 residues. Trimming removed 5 bases from V and 5 bases from J, with 11 bases in between. The CDR3 sequence is CASSGSGGDTQYF. The CDR3 DNA sequence: TGTGCCAGCAGTGGGTCAGGAGGAGATACGCAGTATTTT.

This clone has a handful of counts. Other nucleotide sequences from this sample produce the same CDR3. This chain connects TRBV6-5 to TRBJ2-6; D is unclear. V was clipped by 4 bases and J by 1 base, with 5 bases between them. The germline CDR1 and CDR2 sequences are MNHEY and SVGAGI. CDR3 length equals 14 residues. CDR3 DNA: TGTGCCAGCAGTTCCGGTTCTGGGGCCAACGTCCTGACTTTC. It translates to CASSSGSGANVLTF.

The rearrangement links TRBV5-1 to TRBJ2-3, with 10 bases matching TRBD2. Germline CDR1 SGHRS, CDR2 YFSETQ. CDR3 length: 15 residues. Trimming at V came to 3 bases and at J to 5 bases, leaving 6 bases not matched to a gene. This CDR3 reads CASSYLAGVEDTQYF. DNA for the CDR3: TGCGCCAGCAGCTACCTAGCGGGAGTCGAAGATACGCAGTATTTT.

The chain has TRBV25-1 and TRBJ1-2; 7 bases are a match to TRBD1. The germline V gene has CDR1 MGHDK and CDR2 SYGVNS. V lost 0 bases to trimming and J lost 6 bases; unmatched junction nucleotides: 13. The CDR3 consists of 17 residues. CDR3 residues: CASSEYGYGYGTDGYTF. The CDR3, as DNA: TGTGCCAGCAGTGAATACGGTTACGGGTATGGGACAGATGGCTACACCTTC.

This chain uses TRBV19 with TRBJ2-1; TRBD1 agrees at 10 bases. V shed 0 bases, J shed 1 base, and the junction held 6 bases outside the gene matches. CDR3 size: 18 residues. Germline CDR1 and CDR2: LNHDA and SQIVND (reference sequence). In DNA form, the CDR3 reads TGTGCCAGTAGTATAGATACGGACAGGGGGTTTTCCTACAATGAGCAGTTCTTC. Its translation: CASSIDTDRGFSYNEQFF.

The chain joins TRBV30 to TRBJ2-7; 7 bases align to TRBD2. Germline V gives CDR1 GTSNPN, CDR2 SVGIG (reference sequence). V lost 4 bases to trimming and J lost 3 bases; unmatched junction nucleotides: 18. The CDR3 runs 17 residues. The CDR3 region is CAWTQLPPGGAVYEQYF. CDR3 bases: TGTGCCTGGACCCAACTACCTCCGGGAGGTGCTGTCTACGAGCAGTACTTC.

The chain uses TRBV19 and TRBJ1-5; D is perhaps TRBD1 (6 bases). The CDR3 has 14 residues. Trimming pared 4 bases from V and 5 bases from J, leaving 12 bases between. The germline CDR1 and CDR2 sequences are LNHDA and SQIVND (reference sequence). The CDR3 nucleotides are TGTGCCAGTAGTACCTGGACAGACTATCAGCCCCAGCATTTT. Amino acid sequence: CASSTWTDYQPQHF.

The chain joins TRBV18 to TRBJ1-4; D gene ambiguous. From germline, CDR1 is KGHSH and CDR2 LQKENI. CDR3 length: 13 residues. V was cut by 2 bases and J by 8 bases, with 9 bases left in between. CDR3 amino acids: CASSPSSYEKLFF. CDR3 nucleotides: TGTGCCAGCTCACCAAGTAGCTACGAAAAACTGTTTTTT.

This sequence joins TRBV11-2 and TRBJ1-2, with 8 bases identical to TRBD1. V trimming: 5 bases; J trimming: 1 base; junction bases outside the gene matches: 3. Germline loops: CDR1 SGHAT, CDR2 FQNNGV. CDR3 size: 14 residues. The CDR3 loop is CASSTDRVNYGYTF. The CDR3 DNA follows: TGTGCCAGCAGCACGGACAGGGTTAACTATGGCTACACCTTC.

The chain uses TRBV11-2 and TRBJ1-1, with D tentatively TRBD1 (6 bases). Per germline, CDR1 SGHAT and CDR2 FQNNGV. V dropped 3 bases and J dropped 12 bases, with 14 bases sitting between them. There are 12 residues in the CDR3. CDR3 nucleotide sequence: TGTGCCAGCAGCTTCGCAGGGGCAGAAACTTTCTTT. It encodes CASSFAGAETFF.

J is TRBJ1-3 and V is TRBV2; 11 bases match TRBD1. Germline loops: CDR1 SNHLY, CDR2 FYNNEI. V lost 6 bases to trimming and J lost 5 bases; unmatched junction nucleotides: 9. The CDR3 is 16 amino acids. CDR3 in amino acids: CASRWDGQGARNTIYF. CDR3 nucleotide sequence: TGTGCCAGCAGATGGGACGGACAGGGGGCTAGAAACACCATATATTTT.

This clone appeared once. Germline and junction disagree at one end, which may indicate a read error. J is TRBJ1-5 and V is TRBV7-9, with 8 bases that match TRBD1. Germline V gene data show CDR1 as SEHNR and CDR2 as FQNEAQ (reference sequence). The CDR3 consists of 15 residues. Here the CDR3 DNA reads TGTTCCAGCAGCTTAGGGGCAGGGGGCACTCAGCCCCAGCATTTT. Translating it yields CSSSLGAGGTQPQHF.

This rearrangement joins TRBV5-1 to TRBJ1-1; maybe TRBD1 (5 bases). The CDR3 has 11 amino acids. The germline CDR1 and CDR2 sequences are SGHRS and YFSETQ. The V end lost 4 bases, the J end lost 10 bases, and 11 bases lay between the germline ends. The CDR3 sequence: CASSVGGIAFF. Written as DNA, the CDR3 is TGCGCCAGCAGCGTCGGGGGAATAGCTTTCTTT.

The rearrangement joins TRBV7-9 to TRBJ2-7; 9 nucleotides agree with TRBD1. Germline loops: CDR1 SEHNR, CDR2 FQNEAQ (reference sequence). The V and J ends lost 5 bases and 3 bases, in that order; junction bases with no gene match: 11. The CDR3 spans 16 residues. The CDR3 DNA follows: TGTGCCAGCAGCCCGGGACAGGGAGTGGGTCTCTACGAGCAGTACTTC. Its protein is CASSPGQGVGLYEQYF. The full variable domain, its missing parts supplied by reference TRBV7-9 and TRBJ2-7, is DTGVSQNPRHKITKRGQNVTFRCDPISEHNRLYWYRQTLGQGPEFLTYFQNEAQLEKSRLLSDRFSAERPKGSFSTLEIQRTEQGDSAMYLCASSPGQGVGLYEQYFGPGTRLTVT.

The chain carries TRBV19 and TRBJ1-5, with 9 bases aligning to TRBD1. The V and J ends lost 4 bases and 6 bases, in that order; junction bases with no gene match: 4. This CDR3 comprises 14 residues. Germline-derived CDR1 and CDR2 are LNHDA and SQIVND (reference sequence). The CDR3 spells CASSNRDRVQPQHF. For the CDR3, the DNA is TGTGCCAGTAGTAACCGGGACAGGGTTCAGCCCCAGCATTTT.

The rearrangement joins TRBV5-1 to TRBJ1-1; a possible D gene is TRBD1 (5 bases). This CDR3 region has 15 residues. Germline CDR1 is SGHRS and CDR2 is YFSETQ. The V gene lost 0 bases and the J gene lost 1 base, with 10 bases spanning the gap. CDR3 nucleotide sequence: TGCGCCAGCAGCTTGGCCCGTGGACAGAACACTGAAGCTTTCTTT. Translation gives CASSLARGQNTEAFF. The variable domain in full, completed from reference TRBV5-1 and TRBJ1-1, reads KAGVTQTPRYLIKTRGQQVTLSCSPISGHRSVSWYQQTPGQGLQFLFEYFSETQRNKGNFPGRFSGRQFSNSRSEMNVSTLELGDSALYLCASSLARGQNTEAFFGQGTRLTVV.